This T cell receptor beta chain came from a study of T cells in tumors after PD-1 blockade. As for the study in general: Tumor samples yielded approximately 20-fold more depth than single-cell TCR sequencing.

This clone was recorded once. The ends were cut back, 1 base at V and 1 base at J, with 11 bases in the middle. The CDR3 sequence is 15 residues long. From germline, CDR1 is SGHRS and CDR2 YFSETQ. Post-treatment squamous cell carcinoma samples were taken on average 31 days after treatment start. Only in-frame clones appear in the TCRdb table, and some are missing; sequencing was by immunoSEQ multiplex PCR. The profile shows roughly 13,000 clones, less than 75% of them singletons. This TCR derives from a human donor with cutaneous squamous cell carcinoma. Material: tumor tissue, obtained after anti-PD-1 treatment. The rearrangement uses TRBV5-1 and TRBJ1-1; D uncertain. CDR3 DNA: TGCGCCAGCAGCTTGAAAAGGGATGGGAACACTGAAGCTTTCTTT. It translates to CASSLKRDGNTEAFF. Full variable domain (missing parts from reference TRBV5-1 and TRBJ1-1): KAGVTQTPRYLIKTRGQQVTLSCSPISGHRSVSWYQQTPGQGLQFLFEYFSETQRNKGNFPGRFSGRQFSNSRSEMNVSTLELGDSALYLCASSLKRDGNTEAFFGQGTRLTVV.